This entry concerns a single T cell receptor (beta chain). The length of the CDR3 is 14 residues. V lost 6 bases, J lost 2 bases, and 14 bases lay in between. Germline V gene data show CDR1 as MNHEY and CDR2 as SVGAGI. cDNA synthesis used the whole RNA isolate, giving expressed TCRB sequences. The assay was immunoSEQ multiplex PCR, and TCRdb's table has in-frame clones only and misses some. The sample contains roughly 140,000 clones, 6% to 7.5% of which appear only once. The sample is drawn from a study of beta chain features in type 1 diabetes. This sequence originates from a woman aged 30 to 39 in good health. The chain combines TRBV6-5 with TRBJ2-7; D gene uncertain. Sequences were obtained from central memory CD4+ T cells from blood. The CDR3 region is CASSHYDRTYEQYF. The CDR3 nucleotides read TGTGCCAGCAGCCACTACGACCGAACCTACGAGCAGTACTTC.